This T cell receptor beta chain was observed in a study of T cell repertoires in cytomegalovirus infection. Study information: Recently identified HLA-C-restricted CMV epitopes and well-studied HLA-B-restricted CMV epitopes were used by the study. It was the public TCR beta signatures that indicated both CMV infection and matching HLA type.

With regard to this clonotype: As yet, its antigen is unknown.

One entry per CDR3 protein results from TCRdb running MiXCR on the reads. The data show fewer than 650,000 distinct CDR3 sequences, with roughly 43% seen just once and about 48% held by the top ten. Study-wide points: In two of eight donors, the top clonotype was HLA-C-restricted CMV-specific.

CDR3 length: 15 residues. The germline V gene has CDR1 ENHRY and CDR2 SYGVKD. Trimming removed 6 bases at V and 3 bases at J, with 18 bases between. The receptor comes from a human donor in good health (CMV status not recorded). Some clones in this sample may be carry-over from other donors' samples. V and J are TRBV10-3 and TRBJ2-7, with D possibly being TRBD1 (5 bases). The specimen comprised cultured PBMCs, sampled from culture after CMV antigen stimulation. The CDR3 protein is CAIRGLGEGIYEQYF. DNA for the CDR3: TGTGCCATCAGAGGGCTAGGGGAAGGAATCTACGAGCAGTACTTC.